Below, 32 T cell receptor beta chains from the same sample are listed, as sequenced in a study of T cell changes during pregnancy in multiple sclerosis. TCRdb's table, derived via immunoSEQ multiplex PCR, lists solely in-frame clones and lacks some. The table has 85,000 to 110,000 clones, about 90% seen once; the top ten hold about 0.9%. The source material was peripheral blood, sampled after pregnancy. The receptors shown here come from a female donor with multiple sclerosis, enrolled in a pregnancy study.

The chain carries TRBV11-2 and TRBJ2-1, with D maybe TRBD2 (6 bases). V shed 0 bases and J shed 2 bases, with 11 bases lying between them. The CDR3 has 16 residues. Per germline, CDR1 SGHAT and CDR2 FQNNGV. The CDR3 reads CASSLEGTLAYNEQFF. Written as DNA, the CDR3 is TGTGCCAGCAGCTTAGAGGGGACTTTGGCCTACAATGAGCAGTTCTTC. Variable domain in full (rest from reference TRBV11-2 and TRBJ2-1): EAGVAQSPRYKIIEKRQSVAFWCNPISGHATLYWYQQILGQGPKLLIQFQNNGVVDDSQLPKDRFSAERLKGVDSTLKIQPAKLEDSAVYLCASSLEGTLAYNEQFFGPGTRLTVL.

The chain employs TRBV28 and TRBJ1-4, with D uncertain. Germline loops: CDR1 MDHEN, CDR2 SYDVKM. Between the trimmed V and J ends, which lost 8 bases and 8 bases, there was a span of 9 bases. The length of the CDR3 is 11 residues. The CDR3 is CASSSREKLFF. The CDR3 DNA is TGTGCCAGCTCTTCGAGAGAAAAACTGTTTTTT.

This clone was detected once. The chain employs TRBV2 and TRBJ2-5; 7 bases are a match to TRBD1. There are 15 residues in the CDR3. J was trimmed by 3 bases and V by 4 bases; bases with no gene match: 8. Looked up from germline, CDR1 is SNHLY and CDR2 is FYNNEI. CDR3: CASSATPGTEETQYF. DNA for the CDR3: TGTGCCAGCAGTGCCACGCCCGGGACAGAAGAGACCCAGTACTTC.

The rearrangement joins TRBV29-1 to TRBJ2-4; D perhaps matches TRBD2 (6 bases). Germline CDR1 and CDR2: SQVTM and ANQGSEA. Trimming stripped 4 bases from V and 6 bases from J, with 13 bases between. CDR3 length: 13 amino acids. The chain's CDR3 is CSVADGLRNIQYF. CDR3 DNA sequence: TGCAGCGTTGCGGATGGACTACGAAACATTCAGTACTTC.

The chain uses TRBV5-1 and TRBJ1-2, with 9 bases identical to TRBD1. CDR3 length: 16 amino acids. Germline CDR1 is SGHRS and CDR2 is YFSETQ. V shed 4 bases, J shed 6 bases, and the junction held 13 bases outside the gene matches. The CDR3 coding sequence is TGCGCCAGCAGCAGGTCCACAGGGGGCAGGTCTAATGGCTACACCTTC. The encoded protein is CASSRSTGGRSNGYTF.

J is TRBJ2-3 and V is TRBV21-1; the table's D call TRBD2 went unverified against the DNA. TRBV21-1 is annotated as a pseudogene. There are 17 residues in the CDR3. In nucleotides, the CDR3 is TGTGCCAGCAGCGGAACCGGACTAGCTGACCCCACAGATACGCAGTATTTT. Translated, it gives CASSGTGLADPTDTQYF.

V usage is TRBV2 and J usage is TRBJ2-5, with TRBD2 matching over 9 bases. The V gene end was trimmed by 6 bases and the J gene end by 1 base; junction bases not matched to a gene: 6. The CDR3 loop spans 15 amino acids. Germline CDR1 SNHLY, CDR2 FYNNEI. CDR3 sequence: CASSPSGAVQETQYF. CDR3 nucleotide sequence: TGTGCCAGCAGCCCTAGCGGGGCGGTCCAAGAGACCCAGTACTTC.

V is TRBV6-5 and J is TRBJ1-5; D remains unclear. Germline loops: CDR1 MNHEY, CDR2 SVGAGI. The CDR3 is 13 amino acids. With 5 bases removed from V and 4 bases from J, the gap between germline ends came to 9 bases. The CDR3 region has the DNA TGTGCCAGCAGTGTTAACGGGAATCAGCCCCAGCATTTT. Protein: CASSVNGNQPQHF.

The chain recombines TRBV6-1 with TRBJ2-7, with TRBD1 as a possible D gene (6 bases). CDR1 and CDR2 (germline): MNHNS, SASEGT. V shed 6 bases and J shed 9 bases, with 18 bases lying between them. This CDR3 contains 13 residues. In DNA form, the CDR3 reads TGTGCCAGCAGGGACAGCTTCGGTTTAGGGCAGTACTTC. It codes for CASRDSFGLGQYF.

The V call is TRBV27, the J call TRBJ2-7, with 11 bases identical to TRBD2. Trimming at V came to 5 bases and at J to 6 bases, leaving 9 bases not matched to a gene. This CDR3 has 15 amino acids. The germline gives CDR1 MNHEY, CDR2 SMNVEV (reference sequence). The CDR3 is CASSRTSGSFGEQYF. The CDR3 DNA reads TGTGCCAGCAGTCGAACTAGCGGGAGTTTTGGCGAGCAGTACTTC.

This chain connects TRBV7-3 to TRBJ2-6, with 9 bases that match TRBD1. The trim removed 2 bases at V and 2 bases at J, leaving 1 base unmatched. The CDR3 runs 16 residues. Germline values: CDR1 SGHTA, CDR2 FQGTGA. The DNA of the CDR3 is TGTGCCAGCAGCTTAGGGACAGGGACTGGGGCCAACGTCCTGACTTTC. This gives the protein CASSLGTGTGANVLTF.

The chain recombines TRBV7-3 with TRBJ2-1; 9 bases match TRBD2. Germline CDR1 reads SGHTA; CDR2 reads FQGTGA. V gave up 2 bases and J gave up 6 bases; unmatched junction bases: 8. This CDR3 has 16 amino acids. The CDR3 DNA sequence: TGTGCCAGCAGCTTAGAGGGCCTAGCGGGGCTCAATGAGCAGTTCTTC. Its translation is CASSLEGLAGLNEQFF.

The chain recombines TRBV13 with TRBJ2-3; 12 bases line up with TRBD2. CDR3 length: 21 residues. Germline-derived CDR1 and CDR2 are PRHDT and FYEKMQ (reference sequence). V lost 0 bases to trimming and J lost 2 bases; unmatched junction nucleotides: 15. The CDR3 DNA is TGTGCCAGCAGCTTAGGCCCCGAACTAGCGGGGGGCACGGGTCCCACAGATACGCAGTATTTT. Amino acids: CASSLGPELAGGTGPTDTQYF.

This chain uses TRBV5-1 with TRBJ1-3; 9 bases are shared with TRBD1. Germline-derived CDR1 and CDR2 are SGHRS and YFSETQ. This CDR3 contains 15 residues. V was pared by 4 bases and J by 0 bases, with 2 bases of the junction left unmatched. The CDR3 bases are TGCGCCAGCAGCGGGACAGGGCTCTCTGGAAACACCATATATTTT. This sequence encodes CASSGTGLSGNTIYF.

This CDR3 reads CASSPLASTSGGAENPDTQYF. In DNA form, the CDR3 reads TGCGCCAGCAGCCCACTTGCGTCGACTAGCGGGGGGGCCGAGAATCCAGATACGCAGTATTTT. The genes are TRBV4-1 and TRBJ2-3; 14 bases fit TRBD2. CDR1 is MGHRA and CDR2 is YSYEKL in the germline V gene. Trimming removed 4 bases from V and 4 bases from J; junction bases left unmatched: 19. The CDR3 is 21 amino acids.

The gene calls are TRBV2 and TRBJ2-5, with 15 bases aligning to TRBD2. The V and J ends lost 3 bases and 2 bases, in that order; junction bases with no gene match: 1. Germline CDR1 and CDR2: SNHLY and FYNNEI. The CDR3 has 16 amino acids. The CDR3 is CASSEGLAGGQETQYF. DNA of the CDR3: TGTGCCAGCAGTGAGGGACTAGCGGGGGGTCAAGAGACCCAGTACTTC.

The J gene is TRBJ1-2, the V gene TRBV5-4; 8 nucleotides align to TRBD1. The CDR3 totals 15 residues. With 4 bases clipped from V and 4 bases from J, the junction kept 9 bases outside the gene matches. CDR1 SGHNT and CDR2 YYREEE come from the germline V gene (reference sequence). CDR3 loop: CASSPGDRHSYGYTF. In DNA, the CDR3 is TGTGCCAGCAGCCCGGGGGACAGGCATTCCTATGGCTACACCTTC.

This clone appeared once. V and J are TRBV7-9 and TRBJ2-2, with D tentatively TRBD2 (5 bases). V lost 2 bases, J lost 6 bases, and 7 bases lay in between. Germline V gives CDR1 SEHNR, CDR2 FQNEAQ (reference sequence). The CDR3 sequence is 13 residues long. CDR3 coding DNA: TGTGCCAGCAGCTTACGGGGTCCCGGGGAGCTGTTTTTT. It specifies CASSLRGPGELFF.

The rearrangement uses TRBV9 and TRBJ1-3, with D possibly matching TRBD1 (6 bases). The ends were cut back, 0 bases at V and 0 bases at J, with 13 bases in the middle. The germline CDR1 and CDR2 sequences are SGDLS and YYNGEE. The CDR3 spans 17 residues. This chain's CDR3 is CASSVAGGQLSGNTIYF. The CDR3 DNA follows: TGTGCCAGCAGCGTAGCGGGGGGACAACTCTCTGGAAACACCATATATTTT. Full variable domain (missing parts from reference TRBV9 and TRBJ1-3): DSGVTQTPKHLITATGQRVTLRCSPRSGDLSVYWYQQSLDQGLQFLIQYYNGEERAKGNILERFSAQQFPDLHSELNLSSLELGDSALYFCASSVAGGQLSGNTIYFGEGSWLTVV.

This CDR3 is CASSLTGTGNTIYF. As DNA, the CDR3 is TGTGCCAGCAGTCTAACAGGGACTGGAAACACCATATATTTT. V is TRBV5-6 and J is TRBJ1-3; TRBD1 is a possible D gene (6 bases). Deletions cut 5 bases from V and 2 bases from J, with 11 bases between. Germline CDR1 is SGHDT and CDR2 is YYEEEE. The CDR3 loop spans 14 amino acids. The full variable domain, its missing parts supplied by reference TRBV5-6 and TRBJ1-3, is DAGVTQSPTHLIKTRGQQVTLRCSPKSGHDTVSWYQQALGQGPQFIFQYYEEEERQRGNFPDRFSGHQFPNYSSELNVNALLLGDSALYLCASSLTGTGNTIYFGEGSWLTVV.

V gene TRBV5-4 combines with J gene TRBJ1-2; 11 bases line up with TRBD1. Germline V gene lookup returns CDR1 SGHNT and CDR2 YYREEE (reference sequence). With 4 bases clipped from V and 4 bases from J, the junction kept 9 bases outside the gene matches. The CDR3 loop spans 16 amino acids. CDR3 sequence (DNA): TGTGCCAGCAGCACCGGGGACAGGGGGAGCGGCTATGGCTACACCTTC. This sequence encodes CASSTGDRGSGYGYTF. Full variable domain (remainder filled in from reference TRBV5-4 and TRBJ1-2): ETGVTQSPTHLIKTRGQQVTLRCSSQSGHNTVSWYQQALGQGPQFIFQYYREEENGRGNFPPRFSGLQFPNYSSELNVNALELDDSALYLCASSTGDRGSGYGYTFGSGTRLTVV.

This chain connects TRBV21-1 to TRBJ2-7; no DNA check was done on the table's D call, TRBD1. TRBV21-1 is deemed a pseudogene. The CDR3 runs to 16 residues. DNA of the CDR3: TGTGCCAGCAGCCCAAGTACAGGGGGCTGTCGCTACGAGCAGTACTTC. Translation: CASSPSTGGCRYEQYF.

The CDR3: CASSQAPIPMARRYEQYF. DNA of the CDR3: TGTGCCAGCAGCCAAGCACCCATTCCCATGGCCCGGAGGTACGAGCAGTACTTC. The chain combines TRBV14 with TRBJ2-7; D is possibly TRBD2 (5 bases). Trimming pared 1 base from V and 4 bases from J, leaving 23 bases between. The CDR3 spans 18 residues. Germline values: CDR1 SGHDN, CDR2 FVKESK.

The genes are TRBV5-1 and TRBJ1-2; 8 bases agree with TRBD1. The CDR3 is made up of 12 amino acids. Germline V gene data show CDR1 as SGHRS and CDR2 as YFSETQ. J gave up 6 bases and V 4 bases, and 2 bases lay outside the gene matches. As DNA, the CDR3 is TGCGCCAGCAGCCCGACAGGGGATGGCTACACCTTC. Its protein product is CASSPTGDGYTF. Based on the CDR3 plus reference TRBV5-1 and TRBJ1-2, the full variable domain is KAGVTQTPRYLIKTRGQQVTLSCSPISGHRSVSWYQQTPGQGLQFLFEYFSETQRNKGNFPGRFSGRQFSNSRSEMNVSTLELGDSALYLCASSPTGDGYTFGSGTRLTVV.

The V and J genes are TRBV28 and TRBJ2-1; D not certain. This CDR3 is 11 amino acids long. The V end lost 5 bases, the J end lost 5 bases, and 4 bases lay between the germline ends. Germline V gene data show CDR1 as MDHEN and CDR2 as SYDVKM. CDR3 residues: CASSLHNEQFF. CDR3 DNA: TGTGCCAGCAGTCTTCACAATGAGCAGTTCTTC.

V is TRBV7-3 and J is TRBJ2-2; 10 nucleotides agree with TRBD2. Germline V CDR1 and CDR2: SGHTA, FQGTGA. Trimming removed 5 bases from V and 5 bases from J; junction bases left unmatched: 11. The CDR3 loop spans 17 amino acids. The CDR3 nucleotides read TGTGCCAGCAGCCGTCCTCCTAGCGGGGGCCTGACCGGGGAGCTGTTTTTT. Translation: CASSRPPSGGLTGELFF.

V and J are TRBV5-1 and TRBJ2-2; perhaps TRBD2 as D (6 bases). Deletions cut 4 bases from V and 4 bases from J, with 11 bases between. Germline lookup yields CDR1 SGHRS and CDR2 YFSETQ. CDR3 size: 14 residues. For the CDR3, the DNA is TGCGCCAGCAGCCCAACGGGGGTCACCGGGGAGCTGTTTTTT. Translating it yields CASSPTGVTGELFF.

This chain links TRBV5-5 with TRBJ1-1, with a possible D match to TRBD1 (5 bases). Germline-derived CDR1 and CDR2 are SGHKS and YYEKEE (reference sequence). Trimming pared 0 bases from V and 0 bases from J, leaving 9 bases between. The CDR3 extends over 15 amino acids. CDR3 nucleotides: TGTGCCAGCAGCTTGGGGGACTTTATGAACACTGAAGCTTTCTTT. Its translation: CASSLGDFMNTEAFF. The complete variable domain, with remaining parts taken from reference TRBV5-5 and TRBJ1-1, reads DAGVTQSPTHLIKTRGQQVTLRCSPISGHKSVSWYQQVLGQGPQFIFQYYEKEERGRGNFPDRFSARQFPNYSSELNVNALLLGDSALYLCASSLGDFMNTEAFFGQGTRLTVV.

The rearrangement joins TRBV5-1 to TRBJ2-2, with 10 bases fitting TRBD1. Germline-derived CDR1 and CDR2 are SGHRS and YFSETQ. V was clipped by 4 bases and J by 4 bases; unmatched bases: 4. The CDR3 spans 15 residues. The CDR3 protein is CASSRRDRGTGELFF. The CDR3 DNA sequence: TGCGCCAGCAGCCGCCGGGACAGGGGCACCGGGGAGCTGTTTTTT. The full variable domain, with the rest looked up from reference TRBV5-1 and TRBJ2-2, is KAGVTQTPRYLIKTRGQQVTLSCSPISGHRSVSWYQQTPGQGLQFLFEYFSETQRNKGNFPGRFSGRQFSNSRSEMNVSTLELGDSALYLCASSRRDRGTGELFFGEGSRLTVL.

There are a few counts of this clone. The V and J genes are TRBV29-1 and TRBJ1-1; D remains unclear. The V end was cut by 2 bases, the J end by 5 bases, with 6 bases between. The V gene's germline CDR1 is SQVTM and CDR2 ANQGSEA. This CDR3 contains 11 residues. The CDR3, as DNA: TGCAGCGTTGAACGGGAGACTGAAGCTTTCTTT. This gives the protein CSVERETEAFF. The variable domain in full, completed from reference TRBV29-1 and TRBJ1-1, reads SAVISQKPSRDICQRGTSLTIQCQVDSQVTMMFWYRQQPGQSLTLIATANQGSEATYESGFVIDKFPISRPNLTFSTLTVSNMSPEDSSIYLCSVERETEAFFGQGTRLTVV.

The V call is TRBV9, the J call TRBJ2-1; 13 nucleotides match TRBD2. V lost 3 bases and J lost 0; bases outside the gene matches: 0. The CDR3 totals 16 residues. Germline CDR1 SGDLS, CDR2 YYNGEE. CDR3 protein: CASSGTSGSSYNEQFF. CDR3 in DNA: TGTGCCAGCAGCGGGACTAGCGGGAGCTCCTACAATGAGCAGTTCTTC. Together with reference TRBV9 and TRBJ2-1, the CDR3 gives the full variable domain: DSGVTQTPKHLITATGQRVTLRCSPRSGDLSVYWYQQSLDQGLQFLIQYYNGEERAKGNILERFSAQQFPDLHSELNLSSLELGDSALYFCASSGTSGSSYNEQFFGPGTRLTVL.

V gene TRBV7-3 combines with J gene TRBJ2-5, with 15 nucleotides matching TRBD2. This CDR3 has 16 amino acids. Germline CDR1 and CDR2: SGHTA and FQGTGA. V lost 5 bases, J lost 5 bases, and 6 bases stayed unmatched. In DNA form, the CDR3 reads TGTGCCAGCAGCCCCGGGACTAGCGGGGGGTTTGAGACCCAGTACTTC. Translated, it gives CASSPGTSGGFETQYF.